The clone carrying this T cell receptor (beta chain) was recorded once. V lost 7 bases, J lost 6 bases, and 5 bases stayed unmatched. Germline-derived CDR1 and CDR2 are MNHEY and SVGAGI. This CDR3 is 13 amino acids long. The data originate from a study of OX40 agonist ivuxolimab in advanced cancers. In the study overall: Enrolled patients in dose escalation had cancers that were hepatocellular carcinoma, melanoma, renal cell or head and neck cancer.

The assay was immunoSEQ multiplex PCR, and TCRdb's table has in-frame clones only and misses some. The table includes roughly 58,000 clones, approximately 90% detected once. Sequencing used CD4+ or CD8+ T cells sorted from blood, obtained in a trial of the OX40 agonist ivuxolimab. V gene TRBV6-5 combines with J gene TRBJ2-3; 9 nucleotides align to TRBD2. The receptor comes from an adult with an advanced solid tumor such as melanoma, head and neck, liver or kidney cancer. This CDR3 is CASTAGGRDTQYF. CDR3 sequence (DNA): TGTGCCAGCACTGCGGGGGGGCGGGATACGCAGTATTTT.